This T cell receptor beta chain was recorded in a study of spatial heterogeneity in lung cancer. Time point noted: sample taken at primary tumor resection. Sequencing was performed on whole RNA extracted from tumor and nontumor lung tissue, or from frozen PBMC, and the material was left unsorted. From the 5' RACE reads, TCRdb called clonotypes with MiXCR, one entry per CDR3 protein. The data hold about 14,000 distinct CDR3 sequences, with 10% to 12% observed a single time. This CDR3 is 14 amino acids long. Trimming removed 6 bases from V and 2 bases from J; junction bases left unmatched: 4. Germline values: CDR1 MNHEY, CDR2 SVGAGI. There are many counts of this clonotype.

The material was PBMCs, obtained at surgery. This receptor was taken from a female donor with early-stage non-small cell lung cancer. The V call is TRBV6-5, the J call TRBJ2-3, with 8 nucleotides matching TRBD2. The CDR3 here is CASSRRGVTDTQYF. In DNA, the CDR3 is TGTGCCAGCAGCCGGCGGGGGGTCACAGATACGCAGTATTTT.